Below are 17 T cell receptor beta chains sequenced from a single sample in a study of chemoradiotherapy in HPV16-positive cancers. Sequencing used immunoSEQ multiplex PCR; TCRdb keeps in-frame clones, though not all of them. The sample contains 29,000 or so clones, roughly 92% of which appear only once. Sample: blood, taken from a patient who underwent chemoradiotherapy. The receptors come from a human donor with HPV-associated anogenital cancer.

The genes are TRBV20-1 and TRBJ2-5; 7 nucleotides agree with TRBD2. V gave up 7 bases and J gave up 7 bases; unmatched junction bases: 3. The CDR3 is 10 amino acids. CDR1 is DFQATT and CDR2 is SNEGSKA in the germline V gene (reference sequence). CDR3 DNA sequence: TGCAGTGAAGAGCGGGGGACCCAGTACTTC. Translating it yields CSEERGTQYF.

The CDR3 sequence: CASSPGSLNTEAFF. The CDR3 DNA reads as TGTGCCAGCTCACCAGGCAGCCTGAACACTGAAGCTTTCTTT. The V gene is TRBV18, the J gene TRBJ1-1; D remains ambiguous. The CDR3 runs 14 residues. V was clipped by 2 bases and J by 0 bases, with 7 bases between them. CDR1 and CDR2 (germline): KGHSH, LQKENI.

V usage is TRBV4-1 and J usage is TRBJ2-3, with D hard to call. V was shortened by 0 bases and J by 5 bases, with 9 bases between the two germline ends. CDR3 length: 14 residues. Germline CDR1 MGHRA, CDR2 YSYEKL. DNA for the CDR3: TGCGCCAGCAGCCAAGATACGGCGATAGATACGCAGTATTTT. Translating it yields CASSQDTAIDTQYF.

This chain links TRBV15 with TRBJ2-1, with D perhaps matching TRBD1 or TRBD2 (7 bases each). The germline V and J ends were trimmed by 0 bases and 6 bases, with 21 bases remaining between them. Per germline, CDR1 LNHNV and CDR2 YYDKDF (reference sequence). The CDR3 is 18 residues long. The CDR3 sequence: CATSRDRGRGLVSNEQFF. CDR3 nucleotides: TGTGCCACCAGCAGAGATAGGGGGCGGGGGTTGGTAAGCAATGAGCAGTTCTTC. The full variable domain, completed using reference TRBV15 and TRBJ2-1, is DAMVIQNPRYQVTQFGKPVTLSCSQTLNHNVMYWYQQKSSQAPKLLFHYYDKDFNNEADTPDNFQSRRPNTSFCFLDIRSPGLGDTAMYLCATSRDRGRGLVSNEQFFGPGTRLTVL.

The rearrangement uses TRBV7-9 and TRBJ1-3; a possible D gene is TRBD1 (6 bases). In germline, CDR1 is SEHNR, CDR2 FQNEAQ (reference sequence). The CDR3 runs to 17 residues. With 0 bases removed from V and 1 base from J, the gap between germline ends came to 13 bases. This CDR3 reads CASSLAPQGSSGNTIYF. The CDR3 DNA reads TGTGCCAGCAGCTTAGCGCCCCAGGGGTCTTCTGGAAACACCATATATTTT.

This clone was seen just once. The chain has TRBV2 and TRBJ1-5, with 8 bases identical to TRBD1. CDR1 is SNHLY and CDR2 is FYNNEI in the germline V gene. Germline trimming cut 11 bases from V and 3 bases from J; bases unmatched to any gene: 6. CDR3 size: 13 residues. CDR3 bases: TGTGCCGGTGGGGACAGGATCAATCAGCCCCAGCATTTT. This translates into CAGGDRINQPQHF.

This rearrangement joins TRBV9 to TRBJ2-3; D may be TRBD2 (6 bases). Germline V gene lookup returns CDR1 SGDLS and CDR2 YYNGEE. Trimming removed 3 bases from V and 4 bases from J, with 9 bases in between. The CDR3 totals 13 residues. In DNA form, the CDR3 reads TGTGCCAGCAGCGACGGACTATCAGATACGCAGTATTTT. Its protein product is CASSDGLSDTQYF. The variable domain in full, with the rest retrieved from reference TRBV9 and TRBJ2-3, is DSGVTQTPKHLITATGQRVTLRCSPRSGDLSVYWYQQSLDQGLQFLIQYYNGEERAKGNILERFSAQQFPDLHSELNLSSLELGDSALYFCASSDGLSDTQYFGPGTRLTVL.

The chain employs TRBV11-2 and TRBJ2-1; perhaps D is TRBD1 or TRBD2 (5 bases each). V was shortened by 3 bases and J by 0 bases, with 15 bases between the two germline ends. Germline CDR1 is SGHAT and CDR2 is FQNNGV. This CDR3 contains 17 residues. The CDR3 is CASSFETAVVSYNEQFF. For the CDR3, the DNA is TGTGCCAGCAGCTTCGAGACAGCGGTGGTCTCCTACAATGAGCAGTTCTTC.

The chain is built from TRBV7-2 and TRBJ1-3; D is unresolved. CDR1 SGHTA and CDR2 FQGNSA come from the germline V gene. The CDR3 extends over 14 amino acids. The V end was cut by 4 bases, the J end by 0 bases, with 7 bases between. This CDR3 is CASSSGPSGNTIYF. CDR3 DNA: TGTGCCAGCAGCTCCGGGCCCTCTGGAAACACCATATATTTT.

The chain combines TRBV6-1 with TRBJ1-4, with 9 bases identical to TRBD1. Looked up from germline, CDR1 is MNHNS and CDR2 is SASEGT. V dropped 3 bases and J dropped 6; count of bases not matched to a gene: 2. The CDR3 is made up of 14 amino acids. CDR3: CASSEGDRDEKLFF. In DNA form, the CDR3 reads TGTGCCAGCAGTGAGGGGGACAGGGATGAAAAACTGTTTTTT.

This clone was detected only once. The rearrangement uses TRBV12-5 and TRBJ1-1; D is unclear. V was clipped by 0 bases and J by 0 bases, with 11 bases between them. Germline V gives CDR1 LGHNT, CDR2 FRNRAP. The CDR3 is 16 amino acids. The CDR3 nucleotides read TGTGCTAGTGGTTTGGTTTGGAGAAACATGAACACTGAAGCTTTCTTT. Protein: CASGLVWRNMNTEAFF.

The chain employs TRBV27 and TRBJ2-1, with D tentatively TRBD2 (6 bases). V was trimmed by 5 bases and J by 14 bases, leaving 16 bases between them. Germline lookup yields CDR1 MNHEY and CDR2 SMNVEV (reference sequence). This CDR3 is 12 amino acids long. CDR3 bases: TGTGCCAGCAGTCTACCCCCGGGAGTGGAGTTCTTC. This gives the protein CASSLPPGVEFF.

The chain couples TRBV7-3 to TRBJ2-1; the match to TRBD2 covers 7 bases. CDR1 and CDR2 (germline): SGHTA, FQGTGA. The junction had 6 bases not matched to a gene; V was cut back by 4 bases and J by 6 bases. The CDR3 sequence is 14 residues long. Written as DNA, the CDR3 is TGTGCCAGCAGCTCTTTGACTAGCTCCAATGAGCAGTTCTTC. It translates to CASSSLTSSNEQFF.

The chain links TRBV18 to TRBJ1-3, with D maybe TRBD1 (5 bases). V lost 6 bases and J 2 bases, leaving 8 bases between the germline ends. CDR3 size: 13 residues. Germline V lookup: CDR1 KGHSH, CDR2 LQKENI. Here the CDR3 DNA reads TGTGCCAGCTCGACAGATCCTGGAAACACCATATATTTT. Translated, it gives CASSTDPGNTIYF.

The CDR3 DNA reads TGTGCCAGCAGCTTACATTCGAACACTGAAGCTTTCTTT. This codes for CASSLHSNTEAFF. V and J are TRBV7-3 and TRBJ1-1, with unresolved D. CDR1 and CDR2 from the germline V gene are SGHTA and FQGTGA. Trimming shortened V by 2 bases and J by 1 base, and 5 bases separated the two germline ends. The CDR3 totals 13 residues.

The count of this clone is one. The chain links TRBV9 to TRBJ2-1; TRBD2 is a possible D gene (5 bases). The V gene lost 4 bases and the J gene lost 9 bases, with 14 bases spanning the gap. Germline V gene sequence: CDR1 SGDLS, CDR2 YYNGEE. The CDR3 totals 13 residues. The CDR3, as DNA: TGTGCCAGCAGCCCGGAATTGAGGGTTGAGCAGTTCTTC. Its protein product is CASSPELRVEQFF.

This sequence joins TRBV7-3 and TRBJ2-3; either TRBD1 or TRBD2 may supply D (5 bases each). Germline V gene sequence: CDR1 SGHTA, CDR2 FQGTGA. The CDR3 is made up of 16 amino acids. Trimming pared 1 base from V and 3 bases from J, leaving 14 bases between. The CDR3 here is CASSLIGDGETDTQYF. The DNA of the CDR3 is TGTGCCAGCAGCTTAATAGGGGACGGGGAGACAGATACGCAGTATTTT. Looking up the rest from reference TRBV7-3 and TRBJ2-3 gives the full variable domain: GAGVSQTPSNKVTEKGKYVELRCDPISGHTALYWYRQSLGQGPEFLIYFQGTGAADDSGLPNDRFFAVRPEGSVSTLKIQRTERGDSAVYLCASSLIGDGETDTQYFGPGTRLTVL.